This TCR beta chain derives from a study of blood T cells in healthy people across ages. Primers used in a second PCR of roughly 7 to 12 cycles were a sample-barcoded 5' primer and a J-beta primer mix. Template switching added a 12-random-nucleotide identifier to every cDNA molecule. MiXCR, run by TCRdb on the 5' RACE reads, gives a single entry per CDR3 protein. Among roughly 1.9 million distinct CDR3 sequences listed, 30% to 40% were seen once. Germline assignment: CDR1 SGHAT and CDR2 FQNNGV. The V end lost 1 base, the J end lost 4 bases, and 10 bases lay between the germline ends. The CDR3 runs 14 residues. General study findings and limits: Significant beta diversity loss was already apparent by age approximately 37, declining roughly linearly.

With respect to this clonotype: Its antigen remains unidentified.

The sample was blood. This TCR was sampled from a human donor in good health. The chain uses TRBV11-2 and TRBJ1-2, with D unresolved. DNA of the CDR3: TGTGCCAGCAGCTTAGGGGCCAGTCGCTATGGCTACACCTTC. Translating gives CASSLGASRYGYTF.